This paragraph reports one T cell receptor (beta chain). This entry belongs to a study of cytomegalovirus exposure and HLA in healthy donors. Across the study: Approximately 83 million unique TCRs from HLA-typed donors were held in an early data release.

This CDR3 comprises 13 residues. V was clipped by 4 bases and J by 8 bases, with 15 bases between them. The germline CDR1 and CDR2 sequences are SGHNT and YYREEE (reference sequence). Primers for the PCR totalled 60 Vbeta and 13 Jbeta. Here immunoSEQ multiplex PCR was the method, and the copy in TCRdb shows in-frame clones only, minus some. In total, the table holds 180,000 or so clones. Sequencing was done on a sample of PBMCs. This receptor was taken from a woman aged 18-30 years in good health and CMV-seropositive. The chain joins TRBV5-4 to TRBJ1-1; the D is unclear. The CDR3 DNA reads TGTGCCAGCAGCCTGGAAGGAGGAACAGAAGCTTTCTTT. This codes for CASSLEGGTEAFF.